This T cell receptor (beta chain) comes out of a study of T cell repertoires in cytomegalovirus infection. The wider study: HLA-C-restricted CMV epitopes, recently identified, and well-studied HLA-B-restricted ones were used by the study. Public TCR beta signature analysis indicated the presence of both CMV infection and matching HLA type.

TCRdb called the reads again in MiXCR, with one record for every CDR3 protein. The table lists under 130,000 distinct CDR3 sequences, less than 55% of them singletons, with around 74% in the top ten. With regard to this clonotype: Its specificity is unknown.

V lost 0 bases, J lost 0 bases, and 6 bases stayed unmatched. The CDR3 totals 18 residues. The germline V gene has CDR1 SGHRS and CDR2 YFSETQ. Whole-study findings and limits: HLA-C-restricted TCR beta clonotypes specific for CMV led the ex vivo response. Cumulative public TCR beta family frequency identified carriers of CMV plus the relevant HLA.

The TCR sequence derives from a human donor in good health (CMV status not recorded). Some clones in this sample may be carry-over from other donors' samples. The V and J genes are TRBV5-1 and TRBJ2-4; 10 bases map to TRBD2. The specimen comprised CD8+ T cells from cultured PBMCs, sampled from culture after CMV antigen stimulation. The DNA for the CDR3 is TGCGCCAGCAGCTTGGGGCACTCTAGCGGGGGAGCCAAAAACATTCAGTACTTC. This codes for CASSLGHSSGGAKNIQYF.